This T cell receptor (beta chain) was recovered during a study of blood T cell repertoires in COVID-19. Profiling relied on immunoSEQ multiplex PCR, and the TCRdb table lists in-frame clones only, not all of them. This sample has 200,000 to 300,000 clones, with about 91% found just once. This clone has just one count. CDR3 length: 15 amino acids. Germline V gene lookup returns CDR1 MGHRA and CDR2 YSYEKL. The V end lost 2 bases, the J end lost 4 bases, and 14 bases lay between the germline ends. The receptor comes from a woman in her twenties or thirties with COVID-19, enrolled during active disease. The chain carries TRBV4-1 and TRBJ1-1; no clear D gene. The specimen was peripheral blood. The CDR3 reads CASSQPTRRVTEAFF. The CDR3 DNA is TGCGCCAGCAGCCAACCCACCAGGAGGGTCACTGAAGCTTTCTTT.